These 25 T cell receptor beta chains came from one sample sequenced in a study of beta chain features in type 1 diabetes. These receptors' targets are unknown. Study results and caveats: For Type 1 diabetes patients, all four CD4+ subsets carried TCRB CDR3s that were moderately but significantly shorter.

Expressed TCRB transcripts were sequenced after all isolated RNA was converted to cDNA. Sequenced by immunoSEQ multiplex PCR; TCRdb stores in-frame clones only, minus some. The table records 130,000 to 150,000 clones, roughly an eighth of them present only once. Material for sequencing was central memory CD4+ T cells from blood. These receptors all stem from a man younger than 30 with type 1 diabetes.

This rearrangement joins TRBV28 to TRBJ1-3; D gene unclear. The CDR3 totals 15 residues. The germline V and J ends were trimmed by 4 bases and 4 bases, with 14 bases remaining between them. The germline V gene encodes CDR1 MDHEN and CDR2 SYDVKM. CDR3 residues: CASSSTTRSGNTIYF. The CDR3 coding sequence is TGTGCCAGCAGTTCAACCACGAGGAGCGGAAACACCATATATTTT.

This clone was detected ten times or more. This rearrangement joins TRBV5-4 to TRBJ2-6; D is possibly TRBD1 (6 bases). Germline CDR1 and CDR2: SGHNT and YYREEE (reference sequence). The ends were cut back, 4 bases at V and 2 bases at J, with 10 bases in the middle. CDR3 size: 15 residues. CDR3 coding DNA: TGTGCCAGCAGCATACAGGGCACTGGGGCCAACGTCCTGACTTTC. The encoded protein is CASSIQGTGANVLTF.

The chain carries TRBV5-1 and TRBJ1-1, with D tentatively TRBD1 (5 bases). Germline-derived CDR1 and CDR2 are SGHRS and YFSETQ. The CDR3 sequence is 11 residues long. The ends were cut back, 4 bases at V and 11 bases at J, with 12 bases in the middle. CDR3 protein: CASSHGAGAFF. CDR3 sequence (DNA): TGCGCCAGCAGCCACGGGGCCGGCGCTTTCTTT.

This clone was seen a handful of times. The genes are TRBV7-2 and TRBJ1-1, with D possibly TRBD1 on 5 matching bases. The CDR3 runs to 15 residues. The ends were cut back, 5 bases at V and 4 bases at J, with 17 bases in the middle. CDR1 is SGHTA and CDR2 is FQGNSA in the germline V gene. The CDR3 DNA follows: TGTGCCAGCAGCCCCGGCGGGGGGTGGATCACTGAAGCTTTCTTT. It translates to CASSPGGGWITEAFF.

V and J are TRBV6-1 and TRBJ2-1; 8 positions match TRBD1. The ends lost 4 bases at V and 9 bases at J; junction bases unmatched: 8. CDR3 size: 14 residues. Germline V gene sequence: CDR1 MNHNS, CDR2 SASEGT. The CDR3 DNA reads as TGTGCCAGCAGTGGATTCAGGGGGCTAAGTGAGCAGTTCTTC. Its protein is CASSGFRGLSEQFF.

The rearrangement joins TRBV5-1 to TRBJ2-5; possibly TRBD1 or TRBD2 for D (5 bases each). The CDR3 is 14 residues long. V was cut by 5 bases and J by 1 base, with 12 bases left in between. Germline values: CDR1 SGHRS, CDR2 YFSETQ. This CDR3 is CASRRGQAQETQYF. The CDR3 DNA is TGCGCCAGCAGGAGGGGTCAGGCCCAAGAGACCCAGTACTTC.

V gene TRBV10-3 combines with J gene TRBJ1-1, with D tentatively TRBD1 (6 bases). V lost 6 bases to trimming and J lost 11 bases, with 13 bases between them. Germline assignment: CDR1 ENHRY and CDR2 SYGVKD. This CDR3 spans 11 amino acids. CDR3 DNA sequence: TGTGCCATCAGCGGGGACAATAAGGCTTTCTTT. Translation: CAISGDNKAFF.

The sample holds many counts of this clone. The chain is built from TRBV9 and TRBJ2-7, with a possible D match to TRBD1 (6 bases). Trimming took 6 bases from V and 8 from J, leaving 9 bases between them. This CDR3 has 10 amino acids. CDR1 SGDLS and CDR2 YYNGEE come from the germline V gene. The CDR3 region is CASTTGKQYF. Here the CDR3 DNA reads TGTGCCAGCACCACAGGGAAGCAGTACTTC.

This rearrangement joins TRBV7-6 to TRBJ2-3; weak D call: TRBD1 (5 bases). This CDR3 region has 13 residues. Germline CDR1 is SGHVS and CDR2 is FNYEAQ. V dropped 6 bases and J dropped 6 bases, with 13 bases sitting between them. The CDR3 bases are TGTGCCAGCAGACTCATTTCAGGGGATACGCAGTATTTT. Translated, it gives CASRLISGDTQYF. Full variable domain (missing parts from reference TRBV7-6 and TRBJ2-3): GAGVSQSPRYKVTKRGQDVALRCDPISGHVSLYWYRQALGQGPEFLTYFNYEAQQDKSGLPNDRFSAERPEGSISTLTIQRTEQRDSAMYRCASRLISGDTQYFGPGTRLTVL.

The chain employs TRBV5-4 and TRBJ2-7; 8 nucleotides align to TRBD1. CDR3 length equals 15 residues. Germline-derived CDR1 and CDR2 are SGHNT and YYREEE (reference sequence). With V trimmed by 5 bases and J by 0 bases, 7 bases remained unmatched. CDR3 region: CASSQTGGISYEQYF. CDR3 nucleotide sequence: TGTGCCAGCAGTCAAACAGGGGGTATCTCCTACGAGCAGTACTTC.

This clone was counted between two and nine times. CDR3 coding DNA: TGCGCCAGCAGCTTGTTGGGCGACTACAATGAGCAGTTCTTC. This codes for CASSLLGDYNEQFF. The V gene is TRBV5-1, the J gene TRBJ2-1; D is uncertain. Trimming took off 1 base at V and 3 bases at J, with 8 bases between the two ends. Germline assignment: CDR1 SGHRS and CDR2 YFSETQ. The CDR3 length is 14 residues.

This clone has at least ten counts. The chain has TRBV4-1 and TRBJ2-1; 9 bases match TRBD1. This CDR3 contains 15 residues. Trimming at V came to 9 bases and at J to 7 bases, leaving 13 bases not matched to a gene. The germline V gene encodes CDR1 MGHRA and CDR2 YSYEKL. The CDR3 loop reads CASTTSGQGTNEQFF. The CDR3 DNA follows: TGCGCCAGTACCACGTCGGGACAGGGTACGAATGAGCAGTTCTTC.

The rearrangement joins TRBV6-5 to TRBJ1-1; D perhaps matches TRBD1 (5 bases). This CDR3 region has 15 residues. Trimming took off 2 bases at V and 1 base at J, with 11 bases between the two ends. Germline V gene lookup returns CDR1 MNHEY and CDR2 SVGAGI. CDR3 residues: CASSYGGWGNTEAFF. DNA for the CDR3: TGTGCCAGCAGTTACGGGGGTTGGGGGAACACTGAAGCTTTCTTT.

This chain connects TRBV29-1 to TRBJ2-5, with D possibly called TRBD1 or TRBD2 (5 bases each). Trimming shortened V by 5 bases and J by 5 bases, and 12 bases separated the two germline ends. CDR3 size: 12 residues. The germline gives CDR1 SQVTM, CDR2 ANQGSEA. The CDR3 spells CSVIRDLETQYF. In DNA, the CDR3 is TGCAGCGTTATCAGGGACCTGGAGACCCAGTACTTC.

V usage is TRBV16 and J usage is TRBJ1-4; possibly TRBD1 for D (5 bases). The CDR3 has 15 amino acids. Trimming removed 2 bases from V and 0 bases from J, with 7 bases in between. Germline CDR1 and CDR2: KGHSY and FQNENV. CDR3 nucleotide sequence: TGTGCCAGCAGCCAAAGCAGGGCAACTAATGAAAAACTGTTTTTT. Its protein is CASSQSRATNEKLFF.

Worth noting for this clone: This may stem from a read error, because a much larger clone lies one nucleotide away. The chain joins TRBV21-1 to TRBJ1-1; the DNA was not used to check the table's D call, TRBD1. TRBV21-1 is deemed a pseudogene. The CDR3 loop spans 14 amino acids. The CDR3 is CASSNPPWFRQGFF. CDR3 sequence (DNA): TGTGCCAGCAGCAATCCGCCCTGGTTTAGACAGGGTTTCTTT.

The sample holds a few counts of this clone. The rearrangement links TRBV2 to TRBJ1-2, with TRBD1 matching 7 bases. Looked up from germline, CDR1 is SNHLY and CDR2 is FYNNEI. The CDR3 is made up of 15 amino acids. Unmatched junction bases numbered 12, after V lost 6 bases and J lost 5 bases. Here the CDR3 DNA reads TGTGCCAGCAGCGGGGACAGCGGCCACTTTTATGGCTACACCTTC. It is translated as CASSGDSGHFYGYTF.

This clone was observed a few times. The rearrangement uses TRBV9 and TRBJ2-1; TRBD2 agrees at 10 bases. Germline V gene data show CDR1 as SGDLS and CDR2 as YYNGEE. Unmatched junction bases numbered 4, after V lost 0 bases and J lost 4 bases. The CDR3 is 16 residues long. This CDR3 reads CASSVGLAGVYNEQFF. CDR3 DNA sequence: TGTGCCAGCAGCGTAGGCCTAGCGGGGGTGTACAATGAGCAGTTCTTC.

V is TRBV30 and J is TRBJ2-7; D unresolved. This CDR3 spans 11 amino acids. V dropped 0 bases and J dropped 6 bases, with 6 bases sitting between them. CDR1 is GTSNPN and CDR2 is SVGIG in the germline V gene (reference sequence). The CDR3 DNA reads as TGTGCCTGGAGTGTACGGTTCGAGCAGTACTTC. Translating gives CAWSVRFEQYF. The complete variable domain, with remaining parts taken from reference TRBV30 and TRBJ2-7, reads SQTIHQWPATLVQPVGSPLSLECTVEGTSNPNLYWYRQAAGRGLQLLFYSVGIGQISSEVPQNLSASRPQDRQFILSSKKLLLSDSGFYLCAWSVRFEQYFGPGTRLTVT.

The sample holds a few counts of this clone. The chain links TRBV5-4 to TRBJ2-1, with TRBD2 matching over 11 bases. The germline CDR1 and CDR2 sequences are SGHNT and YYREEE (reference sequence). Unmatched junction bases numbered 1, after V lost 1 base and J lost 4 bases. The CDR3 length is 15 residues. The CDR3 spells CASSLLAGGYNEQFF. As DNA, the CDR3 is TGTGCCAGCAGCTTGCTAGCGGGGGGATACAATGAGCAGTTCTTC.

This clone was picked up a small number of times. The chain couples TRBV30 to TRBJ1-5; D is possibly TRBD1 (6 bases). Germline V gene lookup returns CDR1 GTSNPN and CDR2 SVGIG (reference sequence). The CDR3 has 13 residues. Trimming pared 2 bases from V and 6 bases from J, leaving 11 bases between. CDR3 in amino acids: CAWSREGGQPQHF. In DNA, the CDR3 is TGTGCCTGGAGTCGCGAAGGGGGTCAGCCCCAGCATTTT.

The chain joins TRBV10-1 to TRBJ2-3, with 9 bases fitting TRBD2. CDR1 is WNHNN, CDR2 SYGVQD, per germline (reference sequence). V dropped 7 bases and J dropped 6; count of bases not matched to a gene: 11. The CDR3 length is 15 residues. CDR3 sequence: CASTSGASGEDTQYF. Written as DNA, the CDR3 is TGCGCCAGCACTTCCGGGGCTAGCGGGGAGGATACGCAGTATTTT.

This clone was counted a few times. The chain combines TRBV7-8 with TRBJ2-5; TRBD2 is a possible D gene (6 bases). The germline CDR1 and CDR2 sequences are SGHVS and FQNEAQ. The CDR3 contains 18 residues. V lost 2 bases and J lost 5, with 24 bases in between. The DNA for the CDR3 is TGTGCCAGCAGCTTAACGGGCGGGACTGCTCCCCCGAGGGAGACCCAGTACTTC. Translation gives CASSLTGGTAPPRETQYF.

This clone occurred once. The chain employs TRBV4-1 and TRBJ1-2, with TRBD1 matching over 8 bases. J was trimmed by 7 bases and V by 1 base; bases with no gene match: 11. CDR1 is MGHRA and CDR2 is YSYEKL in the germline V gene. The CDR3 is 16 amino acids. The CDR3 coding sequence is TGCGCCAGCAGCCAAGTTGGGGTTGCAGGGGGCTTTGGCTACACCTTC. Its translation: CASSQVGVAGGFGYTF.

This clone was seen more than once but under ten times. This chain links TRBV19 with TRBJ2-7, with 8 nucleotides matching TRBD1. Germline V gene lookup returns CDR1 LNHDA and CDR2 SQIVND (reference sequence). The trim removed 9 bases at V and 0 bases at J, leaving 4 bases unmatched. The CDR3 length is 13 residues. The CDR3 DNA reads TGTGCCAGCCAACAGGGGGGCTCCTACGAGCAGTACTTC. It specifies CASQQGGSYEQYF.